The 27 T cell receptor beta chains presented below share a single source sample, sequenced in a study of identifying expanded T cells in peripheral blood (dated by TCRdb to the late 2010s). The receptor library was made with the immunoSEQ multiplex PCR assay. In its TCRdb copy, this immuneACCESS table keeps in-frame sequences only and misses some clones. Where compared with another copy, unresolved V genes explain less than half of these, and the others have no known cause. Across this sample there are 90,000 or so clones, with more than 75% seen only once. The top ten clones comprise 15% to 20% of the sample. Sequencing was done on a sample of blood. The receptor set was obtained from a person aged 18-70 years in good health.

The chain couples TRBV7-8 to TRBJ1-6, with TRBD1 as a possible D gene (5 bases). This CDR3 comprises 12 residues. Trimming stripped 8 bases from V and 6 bases from J, with 8 bases between. The germline V gene encodes CDR1 SGHVS and CDR2 FQNEAQ. The DNA for the CDR3 is TGTGCCAGCCGGCAGGGTAATTCACCCCTCCACTTT. It translates to CASRQGNSPLHF.

V and J are TRBV4-1 and TRBJ2-1; D gene uncertain. V shed 2 bases and J shed 15 bases, with 14 bases lying between them. The CDR3 length is 12 residues. The germline CDR1 and CDR2 sequences are MGHRA and YSYEKL. In nucleotides, the CDR3 is TGCGCCAGCAGCCAAAGAGATGGCCCAGCGTTCTTC. Protein: CASSQRDGPAFF.

CDR3 coding DNA: TGTGCCAGTAGTGGTTTAGCGGGGGGGGAGCAGTTCTTC. It translates to CASSGLAGGEQFF. The chain recombines TRBV19 with TRBJ2-1; 11 bases line up with TRBD2. Trimming took 5 bases from V and 10 from J; bases not matched to a gene: 4. The CDR3 is made up of 13 amino acids. Looked up from germline, CDR1 is LNHDA and CDR2 is SQIVND (reference sequence).

This clone appeared a few times. The rearrangement uses TRBV5-6 and TRBJ2-3; D is unresolved. Looked up from germline, CDR1 is SGHDT and CDR2 is YYEEEE. This CDR3 has 13 residues. The V and J ends lost 1 base and 3 bases respectively, with 6 bases between them. The CDR3 loop reads CASSLQQTDTQYF. CDR3 nucleotides: TGTGCCAGCAGCTTGCAACAGACAGATACGCAGTATTTT.

The chain has TRBV30 and TRBJ2-2; no clear D gene. CDR3 length: 11 residues. Trimming shortened V by 3 bases and J by 2 bases, and 1 base separated the two germline ends. In germline, CDR1 is GTSNPN, CDR2 SVGIG (reference sequence). CDR3 loop: CAWRNTGELFF. In nucleotides, the CDR3 is TGTGCCTGGAGAAACACCGGGGAGCTGTTTTTT.

V and J are TRBV29-1 and TRBJ2-3; D could derive from TRBD1 or TRBD2 (6 bases each). V gave up 4 bases and J gave up 3 bases, with 14 bases separating them. This CDR3 is built from 14 residues. The germline V gene encodes CDR1 SQVTM and CDR2 ANQGSEA. The CDR3 protein is CSVAGAQLTDTQYF. CDR3 DNA: TGCAGCGTTGCGGGGGCCCAGTTGACAGATACGCAGTATTTT.

The rearrangement links TRBV5-1 to TRBJ2-5; D might be TRBD2 (7 bases). The CDR3 loop spans 15 amino acids. The V and J ends lost 4 bases and 6 bases respectively, with 19 bases between them. CDR1 and CDR2 from the germline V gene are SGHRS and YFSETQ. Here the CDR3 reads CASSPKGGPSKTQYF. The CDR3 DNA is TGCGCCAGCAGCCCTAAGGGGGGGCCTTCCAAGACCCAGTACTTC. Supplemented by reference TRBV5-1 and TRBJ2-5, the full variable domain reads KAGVTQTPRYLIKTRGQQVTLSCSPISGHRSVSWYQQTPGQGLQFLFEYFSETQRNKGNFPGRFSGRQFSNSRSEMNVSTLELGDSALYLCASSPKGGPSKTQYFGPGTRLLVL.

V and J are TRBV20-1 and TRBJ2-7; D is unresolved. This CDR3 comprises 11 residues. Trimming cost V 1 base and J 2 bases, with 3 bases left between them. Germline CDR1 reads DFQATT; CDR2 reads SNEGSKA (reference sequence). The CDR3 is CSARGPYEQYF. DNA for the CDR3: TGCAGTGCTAGAGGACCCTACGAGCAGTACTTC.

This clone occurred a few times. The chain uses TRBV28 and TRBJ1-1; no reliable D call. Germline V lookup: CDR1 MDHEN, CDR2 SYDVKM. The CDR3 covers 14 residues. Trimming stripped 2 bases from V and 0 bases from J, with 7 bases between. CDR3 sequence: CASSLGSVNTEAFF. The CDR3 DNA reads TGTGCCAGCAGTTTAGGTTCTGTGAACACTGAAGCTTTCTTT.

The chain joins TRBV2 to TRBJ1-6, with D unresolved. Trimming stripped 1 base from V and 0 bases from J, with 7 bases between. The CDR3 covers 16 residues. Germline CDR1 SNHLY, CDR2 FYNNEI. Here the CDR3 reads CASSEVLSSYNSPLHF. In DNA, the CDR3 is TGTGCCAGCAGTGAAGTGTTAAGCTCCTATAATTCACCCCTCCACTTT.

This clone was counted once. V and J are TRBV6-6 and TRBJ1-5; 8 positions match TRBD1. With V trimmed by 0 bases and J by 6 bases, 7 bases remained unmatched. The CDR3 consists of 16 residues. Looked up from germline, CDR1 is MNHNY and CDR2 is SVGAGI (reference sequence). CDR3 DNA sequence: TGTGCCAGCAGTTACTCCGGACAGGGACGGAGTCAGCCCCAGCATTTT. Translated: CASSYSGQGRSQPQHF.

The genes are TRBV7-9 and TRBJ2-1; 8 bases agree with TRBD2. Losses at the gene ends were 2 bases for V and 5 bases for J; bases not matched to a gene: 5. Germline-derived CDR1 and CDR2 are SEHNR and FQNEAQ (reference sequence). This CDR3 is 15 amino acids long. In nucleotides, the CDR3 is TGTGCCAGCAGCTTAAGGGTAGCGGGGAACAATGAGCAGTTCTTC. Its translation: CASSLRVAGNNEQFF.

The genes are TRBV4-2 and TRBJ2-1; 8 bases are shared with TRBD2. This CDR3 spans 15 amino acids. CDR1 and CDR2 (germline): LGHNA, YNFKEQ. J gave up 5 bases and V 1 base, and 4 bases lay outside the gene matches. As DNA, the CDR3 is TGTGCCAGCAGCCAAGGCGGGGGGCCCAACAATGAGCAGTTCTTC. Amino acid sequence: CASSQGGGPNNEQFF.

This sequence joins TRBV5-1 and TRBJ2-3, with a tentative D call TRBD1 (5 bases). The V gene's germline CDR1 is SGHRS and CDR2 YFSETQ. The CDR3 length is 15 residues. The V end was cut by 1 base, the J end by 0 bases, with 9 bases between. CDR3 region: CASSLTTASTDTQYF. Here the CDR3 DNA reads TGCGCCAGCAGCTTGACGACAGCTAGCACAGATACGCAGTATTTT.

The chain uses TRBV7-9 and TRBJ2-1; TRBD1 agrees at 10 bases. Germline trimming cut 5 bases from V and 9 bases from J; bases unmatched to any gene: 13. Germline CDR1 is SEHNR and CDR2 is FQNEAQ (reference sequence). The CDR3 spans 16 residues. Written as DNA, the CDR3 is TGTGCCAGCAGCACCCCCCGGGACAGGGGAGGCGGTGAGCAGTTCTTC. Protein sequence: CASSTPRDRGGGEQFF.

V is TRBV7-2 and J is TRBJ2-6; 8 positions match TRBD2. This CDR3 region has 15 residues. Germline loops: CDR1 SGHTA, CDR2 FQGNSA. Trimming removed 5 bases from V and 0 bases from J; junction bases left unmatched: 0. CDR3 nucleotide sequence: TGTGCCAGCAGCCGGGGGGGCTCTGGGGCCAACGTCCTGACTTTC. This gives the protein CASSRGGSGANVLTF. Supplemented by reference TRBV7-2 and TRBJ2-6, the full variable domain reads GAGVSQSPSNKVTEKGKDVELRCDPISGHTALYWYRQSLGQGLEFLIYFQGNSAPDKSGLPSDRFSAERTGGSVSTLTIQRTQQEDSAVYLCASSRGGSGANVLTFGAGSRLTVL.

V gene TRBV6-5 combines with J gene TRBJ1-2, with D perhaps TRBD1 (6 bases). Germline V gene sequence: CDR1 MNHEY, CDR2 SVGAGI. The CDR3 is made up of 13 amino acids. The ends were cut back, 4 bases at V and 4 bases at J, with 10 bases in the middle. CDR3 DNA sequence: TGTGCCAGCAGTTCCGGACAGACCTATGGCTACACCTTC. Translating gives CASSSGQTYGYTF.

This clone showed up just a few times. This chain uses TRBV19 with TRBJ1-6; D not resolved. This CDR3 has 16 residues. V shed 5 bases and J shed 0 bases, with 11 bases lying between them. Germline assignment: CDR1 LNHDA and CDR2 SQIVND (reference sequence). The CDR3: CASSHGGSSYNSPLHF. Here the CDR3 DNA reads TGTGCCAGTAGTCACGGTGGATCCTCCTATAATTCACCCCTCCACTTT.

The V call is TRBV7-9, the J call TRBJ2-7; D uncertain. Trimming removed 4 bases at V and 2 bases at J, with 9 bases between. The CDR3 has 13 amino acids. CDR1 and CDR2 from the germline V gene are SEHNR and FQNEAQ (reference sequence). CDR3 loop: CASSSGNPYEQYF. The CDR3 DNA sequence: TGTGCCAGCAGCTCAGGAAACCCCTACGAGCAGTACTTC.

The chain uses TRBV14 and TRBJ2-1; D is unclear. The CDR3 is 16 amino acids. Germline loops: CDR1 SGHDN, CDR2 FVKESK. V gave up 4 bases and J gave up 3 bases, with 16 bases separating them. The CDR3 DNA reads as TGTGCCAGCAGCCCCAGACGGGCGACTCTCTACAATGAGCAGTTCTTC. Its protein is CASSPRRATLYNEQFF.

The chain links TRBV7-2 to TRBJ1-1, with 10 nucleotides matching TRBD1. Germline-derived CDR1 and CDR2 are SGHTA and FQGNSA. The CDR3 loop spans 18 amino acids. Trimming at V came to 5 bases and at J to 0 bases, leaving 12 bases not matched to a gene. In DNA, the CDR3 is TGTGCCAGCAGCCCGGGACAGGGGTCCGCCGATATGAACACTGAAGCTTTCTTT. Translation: CASSPGQGSADMNTEAFF.

The gene calls are TRBV6-5 and TRBJ1-2; 11 nucleotides agree with TRBD1. Trimming cost V 6 bases and J 8 bases; bases outside gene matches: 8. Per the germline V gene, CDR1 is MNHEY and CDR2 is SVGAGI. CDR3 length equals 14 residues. The CDR3 reads CASSPGQGARGYTF. In DNA form, the CDR3 reads TGTGCCAGCAGCCCAGGACAGGGGGCGCGAGGCTACACCTTC.

The genes are TRBV5-1 and TRBJ2-7; D is perhaps TRBD1 or TRBD2 (5 bases each). CDR3 length equals 15 residues. Germline lookup yields CDR1 SGHRS and CDR2 YFSETQ. Trimming shortened V by 4 bases and J by 4 bases, and 18 bases separated the two germline ends. The CDR3 protein is CASSLEAGTIYEQYF. CDR3 nucleotide sequence: TGCGCCAGCAGCCTGGAGGCAGGGACCATTTACGAGCAGTACTTC.

This rearrangement joins TRBV7-2 to TRBJ2-3; D not certain. The CDR3 loop spans 13 amino acids. V lost 1 base and J lost 5, with 7 bases in between. From germline, CDR1 is SGHTA and CDR2 FQGNSA. CDR3 in DNA: TGTGCCAGCAGCTTAGGATGGAGAGATACGCAGTATTTT. Its protein product is CASSLGWRDTQYF.

The chain links TRBV6-5 to TRBJ2-4, with 11 nucleotides matching TRBD1. CDR1 is MNHEY, CDR2 SVGAGI, per germline. This CDR3 comprises 16 residues. V gave up 2 bases and J gave up 0 bases; unmatched junction bases: 0. The CDR3 region has the DNA TGTGCCAGCAGTTACGGGACAGGGGGAGCCAAAAACATTCAGTACTTC. Translated, it gives CASSYGTGGAKNIQYF.

This clone was recorded only once. This chain links TRBV19 with TRBJ1-5; no firm D call. CDR1 is LNHDA and CDR2 is SQIVND in the germline V gene (reference sequence). Trimming took off 1 base at V and 6 bases at J, with 7 bases between the two ends. The CDR3 extends over 13 amino acids. Here the CDR3 reads CASSIGGFQPQHF. CDR3 nucleotides: TGTGCCAGTAGTATAGGGGGATTTCAGCCCCAGCATTTT.

There are a few counts of this clone. CDR3 amino acids: CASSSSRDTF. DNA of the CDR3: TGTGCCAGCAGCTCTTCCAGGGATACCTTC. This chain joins TRBV7-9 and TRBJ1-2; D might be TRBD1 (5 bases). Germline CDR1 SEHNR, CDR2 FQNEAQ (reference sequence). The CDR3 spans 10 residues. With 4 bases removed from V and 14 bases from J, the gap between germline ends came to 11 bases.